The 22 T cell receptor beta chains below were found in one sample sequenced in a study of blood T cells in healthy people across ages. The authors ran a second PCR of about 7 to 12 cycles using a sample-barcoded 5' primer and a J-beta primer mix. From the 5' RACE reads, TCRdb called clonotypes with MiXCR, one entry per CDR3 protein. The table includes 950,000 to 1,200,000 distinct CDR3 sequences, roughly two fifths detected once. The sequencing input was blood. The source is a young man in good health.

The rearrangement links TRBV27 to TRBJ2-1; D remains ambiguous. CDR3 length: 12 amino acids. In germline, CDR1 is MNHEY, CDR2 SMNVEV (reference sequence). The V gene lost 4 bases and the J gene lost 4 bases, with 5 bases spanning the gap. The CDR3 sequence: CASSYKYNEQFF. CDR3 sequence (DNA): TGTGCCAGCAGTTACAAATACAATGAGCAGTTCTTC.

This sequence joins TRBV5-1 and TRBJ2-6; D might be TRBD1 (5 bases). Germline loops: CDR1 SGHRS, CDR2 YFSETQ. CDR3 length: 17 residues. V lost 3 bases and J lost 0, with 13 bases in between. The DNA of the CDR3 is TGCGCCAGCAGCTCCGGCCTGACAGACTCTGGGGCCAACGTCCTGACTTTC. Protein: CASSSGLTDSGANVLTF.

The chain couples TRBV4-2 to TRBJ2-3; 7 bases match TRBD2. The ends lost 1 base at V and 5 bases at J; junction bases unmatched: 12. The CDR3 spans 17 residues. Germline loops: CDR1 LGHNA, CDR2 YNFKEQ. The CDR3 spells CASSQGGGLGPVDTQYF. As DNA, the CDR3 is TGTGCCAGCAGCCAAGGGGGGGGTCTGGGGCCGGTAGATACGCAGTATTTT.

The J gene is TRBJ2-2, the V gene TRBV4-3; D not resolved. Germline CDR1 is LGHNA and CDR2 is YSLEER. Trimming removed 2 bases from V and 5 bases from J, with 15 bases in between. The CDR3 extends over 16 amino acids. The CDR3 is CASSQTPSVGTGELFF. The CDR3 bases are TGCGCCAGCAGCCAAACTCCCTCGGTAGGAACCGGGGAGCTGTTTTTT.

This clonotype was detected only a few times. The V call is TRBV20-1, the J call TRBJ2-5; 7 bases fit TRBD1. Germline V gene sequence: CDR1 DFQATT, CDR2 SNEGSKA (reference sequence). J gave up 11 bases and V 5 bases, and 20 bases lay outside the gene matches. This CDR3 comprises 15 residues. This CDR3 reads CSAAPGTEDYNEQYF. The CDR3 bases are TGCAGTGCTGCCCCGGGGACAGAAGACTACAATGAGCAGTACTTC.

On this clonotype: Sequence at one end of the junction differs from germline and may be a read error. The chain is built from TRBV20-1 and TRBJ1-6, with 9 positions matching TRBD1. Germline V CDR1 and CDR2: DFQATT, SNEGSKA (reference sequence). This CDR3 has 15 amino acids. The CDR3: CSAGEKTGGTSPLHF. In DNA, the CDR3 is TGCAGTGCTGGAGAAAAGACAGGGGGAACTTCACCCCTCCACTTT.

Worth noting for this clonotype: A much bigger clone sits one base away, suggesting this may be a read error. This sequence joins TRBV6-6 and TRBJ2-7; D unresolved. The DNA end lines up better with TRBJ2-4; the J call may be wrong. The length of the CDR3 is 11 residues. Germline values: CDR1 MNHNY, CDR2 SVGAGI (reference sequence). This CDR3 reads CASSEWNIQYF. The CDR3 region has the DNA TGTGCCAGCAGTGAGTGGAACATTCAGTACTTC.

The chain uses TRBV27 and TRBJ1-6, with D perhaps TRBD1 (6 bases). The CDR3 is 19 amino acids. Trimming stripped 6 bases from V and 10 bases from J, with 31 bases between. From germline, CDR1 is MNHEY and CDR2 SMNVEV (reference sequence). CDR3 sequence: CASSSQPTSGHFSRSPLHF. CDR3 sequence (DNA): TGTGCCAGCAGCTCTCAACCGACCTCGGGACACTTTTCTAGGTCACCCCTCCACTTT.

This clonotype has just a few counts. The chain has TRBV5-1 and TRBJ1-2; 8 bases agree with TRBD1. The CDR3 sequence is 16 residues long. J lost 2 bases, V lost 3 bases, and 9 bases had no gene match. Looked up from germline, CDR1 is SGHRS and CDR2 is YFSETQ. The CDR3 nucleotides read TGCGCCAGCAGCTGGACAGGGAACCTACCAAACTATGGCTACACCTTC. It codes for CASSWTGNLPNYGYTF. Full variable domain (outside the CDR3, taken from reference TRBV5-1 and TRBJ1-2): KAGVTQTPRYLIKTRGQQVTLSCSPISGHRSVSWYQQTPGQGLQFLFEYFSETQRNKGNFPGRFSGRQFSNSRSEMNVSTLELGDSALYLCASSWTGNLPNYGYTFGSGTRLTVV.

V usage is TRBV7-9 and J usage is TRBJ1-1; 12 bases are a match to TRBD1. With V trimmed by 4 bases and J by 1 base, 7 bases remained unmatched. Germline assignment: CDR1 SEHNR and CDR2 FQNEAQ (reference sequence). The CDR3 totals 17 residues. CDR3: CASSSGDRGLANTEAFF. Here the CDR3 DNA reads TGTGCCAGCAGCTCGGGGGACAGGGGGCTTGCGAACACTGAAGCTTTCTTT. Full variable domain (missing parts from reference TRBV7-9 and TRBJ1-1): DTGVSQNPRHKITKRGQNVTFRCDPISEHNRLYWYRQTLGQGPEFLTYFQNEAQLEKSRLLSDRFSAERPKGSFSTLEIQRTEQGDSAMYLCASSSGDRGLANTEAFFGQGTRLTVV.

The chain carries TRBV6-6 and TRBJ1-2; possibly TRBD1 for D (5 bases). The length of the CDR3 is 16 residues. Per germline, CDR1 MNHNY and CDR2 SVGAGI (reference sequence). Between the trimmed V and J ends, which lost 0 bases and 4 bases, there was a span of 15 bases. CDR3 in DNA: TGTGCCAGCAGTTACTCCCCCCGGGGCGAAAGCTATGGCTACACCTTC. Translating gives CASSYSPRGESYGYTF.

The chain couples TRBV3-1 to TRBJ1-1; possibly TRBD1 for D (5 bases). The germline V gene encodes CDR1 LGHDT and CDR2 YNNKEL (reference sequence). V shed 4 bases and J shed 7 bases, with 16 bases lying between them. The CDR3 extends over 14 amino acids. Written as DNA, the CDR3 is TGTGCCAGCAGCCCAGACCTGGGCAGGGATGAAGCTTTCTTT. Translating it yields CASSPDLGRDEAFF.

The chain recombines TRBV12-3 or TRBV12-4 with TRBJ1-6; D not resolved. CDR3 length: 14 residues. Trimming removed 2 bases at V and 10 bases at J, with 12 bases between. The CDR3 nucleotides read TGTGCCAGCAGTTTAATGCAGGTTGGCTCACCCCTCCACTTT. Translating it yields CASSLMQVGSPLHF.

This clonotype was seen a handful of times. The chain couples TRBV5-1 to TRBJ1-5; D is unclear. The CDR3 is 13 residues long. Trimming pared 3 bases from V and 4 bases from J, leaving 8 bases between. From germline, CDR1 is SGHRS and CDR2 YFSETQ. CDR3 DNA: TGCGCCAGCAGCTCGGACTTTAATCAGCCCCAGCATTTT. Its translation is CASSSDFNQPQHF.

J is TRBJ1-2 and V is TRBV15; perhaps TRBD1 as D (6 bases). The CDR3 is made up of 16 amino acids. Germline V CDR1 and CDR2: LNHNV, YYDKDF (reference sequence). Trimming took 4 bases from V and 6 from J, leaving 21 bases between them. The CDR3 bases are TGTGCCACCAGCATAGACGTGGGTCAGGGGACTGATGGCTACACCTTC. Translating it yields CATSIDVGQGTDGYTF.

About this clonotype: A read error may produce the germline difference seen at one junction end. This sequence joins TRBV12-3 or TRBV12-4 and TRBJ2-3; D gene unclear. The CDR3 contains 14 residues. The CDR3 protein is CASRFATATDAQYF. The CDR3 nucleotides read TGTGCCAGCAGATTTGCCACAGCCACAGATGCGCAGTATTTT.

This clonotype was seen many times. CDR3 DNA sequence: TGCGCCAGCAGCCACAAGTCTTTTCGAAGGGATGAGCCCCAGCATTTT. Translated, it gives CASSHKSFRRDEPQHF. The chain employs TRBV4-1 and TRBJ1-5, with no clear D. The CDR3 covers 16 residues. CDR1 MGHRA and CDR2 YSYEKL come from the germline V gene. V was trimmed by 3 bases and J by 8 bases, leaving 20 bases between them.

Worth noting for this clonotype: A much more abundant neighbour one base away suggests this may be a read error. The chain recombines TRBV12-3 or TRBV12-4 with TRBJ2-7; a possible D gene is TRBD2 (6 bases). Near its end, the DNA agrees better with TRBJ2-5, so the J call may be wrong. The CDR3 runs to 13 residues. The CDR3 bases are TGTGCCAGCAGTTCAGTTGGGGGGGAGACCCAGTACTTC. This codes for CASSSVGGETQYF.

The genes are TRBV20-1 and TRBJ2-5; TRBD1 matches 8 bases. The J call is in doubt because the DNA end fits TRBJ2-7 better. CDR1 is DFQATT and CDR2 is SNEGSKA in the germline V gene (reference sequence). This CDR3 has 13 amino acids. The CDR3 reads CSAGGQADYEQYF. The CDR3, as DNA: TGCAGTGCTGGGGGACAGGCGGACTACGAGCAGTACTTC.

CDR3 region: CASSYLAGAHTDTQYF. DNA of the CDR3: TGTGCCAGCAGTTACCTAGCGGGAGCACACACAGATACGCAGTATTTT. The chain uses TRBV12-3 or TRBV12-4 and TRBJ2-3; 10 bases fit TRBD2. Trimming at V came to 4 bases and at J to 2 bases, leaving 6 bases not matched to a gene. The CDR3 has 16 amino acids.

The chain has TRBV6-1 and TRBJ2-5; tentative D call: TRBD1 (5 bases). The CDR3 has 14 residues. V lost 6 bases to trimming and J lost 0 bases, with 11 bases between them. Germline values: CDR1 MNHNS, CDR2 SASEGT. The CDR3 spells CASRGQSYQETQYF. The CDR3 DNA sequence: TGTGCCAGCAGGGGGCAGAGTTACCAAGAGACCCAGTACTTC.

The V and J genes are TRBV18 and TRBJ2-5; D not certain. The CDR3 length is 14 residues. Germline CDR1 KGHSH, CDR2 LQKENI. The V end lost 3 bases, the J end lost 1 base, and 9 bases lay between the germline ends. CDR3 region: CASSPNRVQETQYF. The CDR3 nucleotides read TGTGCCAGCTCACCCAATAGAGTCCAAGAGACCCAGTACTTC.